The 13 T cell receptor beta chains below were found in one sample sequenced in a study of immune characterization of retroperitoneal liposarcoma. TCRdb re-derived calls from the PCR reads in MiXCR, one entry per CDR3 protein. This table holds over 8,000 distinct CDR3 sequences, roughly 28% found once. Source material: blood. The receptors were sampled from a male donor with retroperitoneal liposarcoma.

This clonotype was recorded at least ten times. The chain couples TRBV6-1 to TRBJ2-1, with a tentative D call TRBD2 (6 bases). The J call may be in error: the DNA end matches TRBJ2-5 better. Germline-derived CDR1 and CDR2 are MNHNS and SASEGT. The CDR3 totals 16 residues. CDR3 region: CASSSNSDGTQETQYF. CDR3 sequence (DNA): TGTGCCAGCAGTTCTAACTCCGATGGGACTCAAGAGACCCAGTACTTC.

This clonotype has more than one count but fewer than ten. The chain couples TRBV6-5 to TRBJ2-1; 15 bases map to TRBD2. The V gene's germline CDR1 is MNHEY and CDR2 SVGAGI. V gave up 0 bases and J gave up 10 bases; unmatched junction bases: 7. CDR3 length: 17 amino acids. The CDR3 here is CASSYSWTSGGDWEQFF. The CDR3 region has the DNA TGTGCCAGCAGTTACTCCTGGACTAGCGGGGGGGATTGGGAGCAGTTCTTC.

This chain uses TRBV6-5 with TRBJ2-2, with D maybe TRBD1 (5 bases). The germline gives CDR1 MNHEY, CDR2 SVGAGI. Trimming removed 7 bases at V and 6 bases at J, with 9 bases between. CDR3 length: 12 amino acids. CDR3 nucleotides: TGTGCCAGCAAAGCAGGGCCCGGGGAGCTGTTTTTT. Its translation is CASKAGPGELFF.

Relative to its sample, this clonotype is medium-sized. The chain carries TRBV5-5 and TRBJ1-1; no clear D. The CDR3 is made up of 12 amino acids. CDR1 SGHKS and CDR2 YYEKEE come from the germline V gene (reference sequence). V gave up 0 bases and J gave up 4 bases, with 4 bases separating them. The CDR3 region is CASSLVITEAFF. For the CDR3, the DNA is TGTGCCAGCAGCTTGGTCATCACTGAAGCTTTCTTT. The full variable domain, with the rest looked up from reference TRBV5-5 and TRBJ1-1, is DAGVTQSPTHLIKTRGQQVTLRCSPISGHKSVSWYQQVLGQGPQFIFQYYEKEERGRGNFPDRFSARQFPNYSSELNVNALLLGDSALYLCASSLVITEAFFGQGTRLTVV.

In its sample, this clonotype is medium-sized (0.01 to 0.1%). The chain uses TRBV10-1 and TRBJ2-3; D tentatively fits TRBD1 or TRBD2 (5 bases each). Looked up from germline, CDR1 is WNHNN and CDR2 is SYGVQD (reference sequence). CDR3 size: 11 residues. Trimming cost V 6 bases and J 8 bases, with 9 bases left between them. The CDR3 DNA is TGCGCCAGCAGCGGTGGGGGTACGCAGTATTTT. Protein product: CASSGGGTQYF.

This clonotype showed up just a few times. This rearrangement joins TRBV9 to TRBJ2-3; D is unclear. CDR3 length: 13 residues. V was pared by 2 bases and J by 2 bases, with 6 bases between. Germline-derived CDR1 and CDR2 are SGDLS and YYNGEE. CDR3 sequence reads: CASSVADTDTQYF. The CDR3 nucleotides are TGTGCCAGCAGCGTTGCTGACACAGATACGCAGTATTTT.

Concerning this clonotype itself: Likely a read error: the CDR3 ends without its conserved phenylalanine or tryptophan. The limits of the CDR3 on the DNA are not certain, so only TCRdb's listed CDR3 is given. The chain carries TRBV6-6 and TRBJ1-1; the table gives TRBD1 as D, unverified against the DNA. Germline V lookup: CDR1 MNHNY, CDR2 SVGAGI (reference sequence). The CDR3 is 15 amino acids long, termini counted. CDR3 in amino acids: CASNRRLERPSTSGQ.

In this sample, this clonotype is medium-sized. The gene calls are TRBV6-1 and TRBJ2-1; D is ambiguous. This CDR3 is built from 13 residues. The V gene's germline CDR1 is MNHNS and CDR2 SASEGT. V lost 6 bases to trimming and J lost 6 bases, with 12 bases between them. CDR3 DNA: TGTGCCAGCAGCACGAAAAGGCTCAATGAGCAGTTCTTC. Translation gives CASSTKRLNEQFF.

The DNA for the CDR3 is TGTGCCAGCAGCCCCCACACAAGAAAGGGGGGTCGGACCCAGTACTTC. It translates to CASSPHTRKGGRTQYF. This rearrangement joins TRBV7-2 to TRBJ2-5; D assignment may be TRBD1 or TRBD2 (6 bases each). Trimming left V 5 bases short and J 7 bases short, with 23 bases between. Germline CDR1 reads SGHTA; CDR2 reads FQGNSA. This CDR3 has 16 amino acids.

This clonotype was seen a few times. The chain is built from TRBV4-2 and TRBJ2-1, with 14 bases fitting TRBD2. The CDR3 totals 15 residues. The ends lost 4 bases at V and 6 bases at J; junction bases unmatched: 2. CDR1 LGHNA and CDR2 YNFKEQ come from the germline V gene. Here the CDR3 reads CASSPTSGGANEQFF. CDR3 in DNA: TGTGCCAGCAGCCCGACTAGCGGGGGGGCCAATGAGCAGTTCTTC.

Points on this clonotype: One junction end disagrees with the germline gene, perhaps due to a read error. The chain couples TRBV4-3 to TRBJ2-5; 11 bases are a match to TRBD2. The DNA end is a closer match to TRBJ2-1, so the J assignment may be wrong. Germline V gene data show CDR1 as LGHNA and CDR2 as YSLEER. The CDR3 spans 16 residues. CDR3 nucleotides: TGCTCCAGCAGCCAAGAGATAGCGGGGGGGCCGGGTGAGCAGTTCTTC. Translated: CSSSQEIAGGPGEQFF.

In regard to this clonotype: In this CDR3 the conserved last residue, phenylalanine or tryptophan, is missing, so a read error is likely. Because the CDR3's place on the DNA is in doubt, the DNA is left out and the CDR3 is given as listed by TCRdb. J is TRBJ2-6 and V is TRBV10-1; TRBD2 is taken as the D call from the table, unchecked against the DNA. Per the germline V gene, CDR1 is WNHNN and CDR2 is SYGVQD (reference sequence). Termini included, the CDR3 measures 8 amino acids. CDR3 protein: CASRDPSG.

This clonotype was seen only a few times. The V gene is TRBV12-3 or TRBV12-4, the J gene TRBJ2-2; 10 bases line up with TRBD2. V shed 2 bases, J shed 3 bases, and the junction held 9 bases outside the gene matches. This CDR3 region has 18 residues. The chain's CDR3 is CASSLLTSGVGDTGELFF. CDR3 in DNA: TGTGCCAGCAGTTTACTTACTAGCGGGGTCGGCGACACCGGGGAGCTGTTTTTT.